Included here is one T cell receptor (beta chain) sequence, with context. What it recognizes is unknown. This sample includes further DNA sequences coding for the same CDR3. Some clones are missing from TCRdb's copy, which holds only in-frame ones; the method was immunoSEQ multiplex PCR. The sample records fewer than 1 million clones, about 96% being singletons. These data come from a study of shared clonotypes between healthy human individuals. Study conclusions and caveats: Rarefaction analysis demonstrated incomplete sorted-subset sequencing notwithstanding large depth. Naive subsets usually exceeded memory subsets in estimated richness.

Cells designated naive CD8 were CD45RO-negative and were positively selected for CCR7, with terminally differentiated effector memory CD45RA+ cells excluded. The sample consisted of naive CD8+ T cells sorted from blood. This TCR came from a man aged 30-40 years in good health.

CDR3 nucleotides: TGTGCCACCAGCAGAGGATCCTACAATGAGCAGTTCTTC. Its translation: CATSRGSYNEQFF. V gene TRBV15 combines with J gene TRBJ2-1; unclear D gene. V lost 1 base, J lost 1 base, and 2 bases lay in between. This CDR3 region has 13 residues. Germline V lookup: CDR1 LNHNV, CDR2 YYDKDF (reference sequence).